This T cell receptor (beta chain) came from a study of T cells in localized non-small cell lung cancer. General study results and limits: When the top 100 tumor clones were examined, a median approximately 57 of them also appeared in the adjacent lung, which was paired and uninvolved.

Only one count was recorded for this clone. What it binds is unknown. The assay was immunoSEQ multiplex PCR, and TCRdb's table has in-frame clones only and misses some. The sample has about 70,000 clones; about 90% are singletons. This CDR3 has 17 residues. The V gene's germline CDR1 is MDHEN and CDR2 SYDVKM. The J segment lost 7 bases and the V segment lost 6 bases, leaving 18 bases of the junction unmatched. Source: peripheral blood, taken before any cancer treatment. The sequence derives from a male donor older than 55 with stage III squamous cell lung carcinoma. The V gene is TRBV28, the J gene TRBJ1-5; 7 nucleotides align to TRBD1. The CDR3 sequence is CASSGGGAWRVGQPQHF. The CDR3 nucleotides are TGTGCCAGCAGCGGAGGGGGCGCGTGGCGGGTTGGACAGCCCCAGCATTTT.